This entry lists 6 T cell receptor beta chains sequenced from one sample in a study of CD8 T cells in ankylosing spondylitis. In TCRdb, the 5' RACE reads were re-called with MiXCR into one record per CDR3 protein. The table has tens of thousands of distinct CDR3 sequences, 16% seen once; the top ten hold 45%. The sequenced material came from blood. The receptors were sampled from a male donor with ankylosing spondylitis or in good health (not recorded which).

J is TRBJ2-1 and V is TRBV12-3 or TRBV12-4; perhaps D is TRBD1 or TRBD2 (6 bases each). The CDR3 spans 15 residues. V lost 6 bases and J 0 bases, leaving 12 bases between the germline ends. The CDR3 protein is CASSPRDTSYNEQFF. Here the CDR3 DNA reads TGTGCCAGCAGCCCGCGGGACACCTCCTACAATGAGCAGTTCTTC.

This clonotype was counted between two and nine times. V and J are TRBV5-5 and TRBJ2-3; the match to TRBD2 covers 9 bases. Per the germline V gene, CDR1 is SGHKS and CDR2 is YYEKEE (reference sequence). The CDR3 length is 14 residues. J gave up 6 bases and V 5 bases, and 7 bases lay outside the gene matches. This chain's CDR3 is CASRFSGGADTQYF. As DNA, the CDR3 is TGTGCCAGCAGGTTTAGCGGGGGTGCGGATACGCAGTATTTT.

This clonotype showed up just a few times. The chain links TRBV10-3 to TRBJ2-2; tentative D call: TRBD1 (7 bases). V lost 10 bases to trimming and J lost 3 bases, with 12 bases between them. This CDR3 has 13 amino acids. The V gene's germline CDR1 is ENHRY and CDR2 SYGVKD. This CDR3 is CATSRGDTGELFF. CDR3 nucleotide sequence: TGTGCCACCTCCAGGGGGGACACCGGGGAGCTGTTTTTT.

The chain joins TRBV5-4 to TRBJ1-4; perhaps TRBD1 as D (5 bases). CDR1 and CDR2 from the germline V gene are SGHNT and YYREEE (reference sequence). The CDR3 is 14 residues long. Trimming cost V 7 bases and J 6 bases, with 16 bases left between them. This CDR3 reads CASGSQGGDEKLFF. CDR3 nucleotides: TGTGCCAGCGGAAGTCAGGGAGGGGATGAAAAACTGTTTTTT.

This clonotype was observed many times. This chain joins TRBV28 and TRBJ2-7; 7 nucleotides align to TRBD2. This CDR3 is 14 amino acids long. Germline V CDR1 and CDR2: MDHEN, SYDVKM. Trimming removed 5 bases from V and 1 base from J; junction bases left unmatched: 5. CDR3 sequence (DNA): TGTGCCAGCAGTCCCAGCGGGGCTTCCTACGAGCAGTACTTC. It yields the protein CASSPSGASYEQYF.

CDR3 coding DNA: TGTGCCAGCAGCTGGGACAGTGTGTCCTACGAGCAGTACTTC. Translation: CASSWDSVSYEQYF. The genes are TRBV5-5 and TRBJ2-7; 7 bases line up with TRBD1. J was trimmed by 1 base and V by 3 bases; bases with no gene match: 4. Germline-derived CDR1 and CDR2 are SGHKS and YYEKEE (reference sequence). This CDR3 contains 14 residues. The variable domain in full, completed from reference TRBV5-5 and TRBJ2-7, reads DAGVTQSPTHLIKTRGQQVTLRCSPISGHKSVSWYQQVLGQGPQFIFQYYEKEERGRGNFPDRFSARQFPNYSSELNVNALLLGDSALYLCASSWDSVSYEQYFGPGTRLTVT.